The 11 T cell receptor beta chains reported below all come from one sample, sequenced in a study of blood T cell repertoires in COVID-19. The repertoire was sequenced with immunoSEQ multiplex PCR; TCRdb's copy has only in-frame clones and lacks some. This table holds some 200,000 clones, 85% to 90% found once. Sequencing was carried out using peripheral blood. These receptors originate from a man aged 35 to 55 with active or convalescent COVID-19.

V usage is TRBV9 and J usage is TRBJ2-7, with D possibly TRBD1 on 8 matching bases. Germline CDR1 is SGDLS and CDR2 is YYNGEE. The CDR3 has 17 residues. The V gene lost 4 bases and the J gene lost 5 bases, with 25 bases spanning the gap. In DNA form, the CDR3 reads TGTGCCAGCAGCAGACTTGGGACAGGCTCGGCGGGGGACGAGCAGTACTTC. It translates to CASSRLGTGSAGDEQYF.

The chain links TRBV7-2 to TRBJ1-2, with a weak D call TRBD1 (6 bases). Germline loops: CDR1 SGHTA, CDR2 FQGNSA. Trimming pared 5 bases from V and 6 bases from J, leaving 10 bases between. The CDR3 extends over 12 amino acids. CDR3 in amino acids: CASSNRVNGYTF. As DNA, the CDR3 is TGTGCCAGCAGCAACAGGGTAAATGGCTACACCTTC.

The chain couples TRBV28 to TRBJ1-4; D remains unclear. CDR3 length: 11 amino acids. V was trimmed by 9 bases and J by 6 bases, leaving 8 bases between them. Germline lookup yields CDR1 MDHEN and CDR2 SYDVKM. The CDR3 protein is CASREDEKLFF. For the CDR3, the DNA is TGTGCCAGTCGGGAGGATGAAAAACTGTTTTTT.

This chain connects TRBV11-2 to TRBJ2-7, with TRBD2 matching 7 bases. The CDR3 is 14 amino acids. CDR1 is SGHAT and CDR2 is FQNNGV in the germline V gene. With 2 bases clipped from V and 5 bases from J, the junction kept 6 bases outside the gene matches. The CDR3 region has the DNA TGTGCCAGCAGCTTACGCGCGGGAGTACACGAGCAGTACTTC. This translates into CASSLRAGVHEQYF.

This clone was seen just once. This chain connects TRBV19 to TRBJ1-6; unclear D gene. CDR3 length: 17 residues. Germline CDR1 and CDR2: LNHDA and SQIVND (reference sequence). The germline V and J ends were trimmed by 5 bases and 5 bases, with 19 bases remaining between them. The CDR3 region has the DNA TGTGCCAGTAGTCACAACCCCGGGCCGGGGAATAATTCACCCCTCCACTTT. Its protein product is CASSHNPGPGNNSPLHF.

The chain uses TRBV3-1 (or the pseudogene TRBV3-2) and TRBJ2-1; TRBD2 is a possible D gene (6 bases). Germline lookup yields CDR1 LGHDT and CDR2 YNNKEL (reference sequence). With 1 base removed from V and 8 bases from J, the gap between germline ends came to 12 bases. The length of the CDR3 is 14 residues. CDR3 sequence reads: CASSQGLVFYEQFF. The CDR3 DNA follows: TGTGCCAGCAGCCAAGGACTAGTTTTCTATGAGCAGTTCTTC.

The chain has TRBV7-8 and TRBJ1-4, with D maybe TRBD1 (5 bases). The germline V gene has CDR1 SGHVS and CDR2 FQNEAQ. This CDR3 is 14 amino acids long. Trimming removed 1 base at V and 8 bases at J, with 11 bases between. The CDR3 bases are TGTGCCAGCAGCTTAGTGGGGGGTAGCGAAAAACTGTTTTTT. The encoded protein is CASSLVGGSEKLFF. Combining the CDR3 with reference TRBV7-8 and TRBJ1-4 gives the whole variable domain GAGVSQSPRYKVAKRGQDVALRCDPISGHVSLFWYQQALGQGPEFLTYFQNEAQLDKSGLPSDRFFAERPEGSVSTLKIQRTQQEDSAVYLCASSLVGGSEKLFFGSGTQLSVL.

This rearrangement joins TRBV29-1 to TRBJ2-1, with TRBD1 identical over 8 bases. Germline V lookup: CDR1 SQVTM, CDR2 ANQGSEA. Germline trimming cut 8 bases from V and 3 bases from J; bases unmatched to any gene: 6. This CDR3 is built from 13 residues. The CDR3 spells CSLTGGHYNEQFF. The DNA of the CDR3 is TGCAGCCTTACAGGGGGTCACTACAATGAGCAGTTCTTC.

The V and J genes are TRBV28 and TRBJ1-1; D is unclear. Looked up from germline, CDR1 is MDHEN and CDR2 is SYDVKM. The CDR3 length is 13 residues. V was pared by 3 bases and J by 1 base, with 6 bases between. The CDR3 DNA is TGTGCCAGCAGTTTTAGTCGGAACACTGAAGCTTTCTTT. This gives the protein CASSFSRNTEAFF.

The chain uses TRBV5-6 and TRBJ1-2, with D unresolved. Looked up from germline, CDR1 is SGHDT and CDR2 is YYEEEE. The CDR3 extends over 16 amino acids. V was cut by 0 bases and J by 8 bases, with 20 bases left in between. CDR3 sequence reads: CASSLASTDLTRGYTF. In DNA, the CDR3 is TGTGCCAGCAGCTTGGCCAGTACAGACCTAACTCGGGGCTACACCTTC.

The J gene is TRBJ2-1, the V gene TRBV24-1; TRBD1 matches 8 bases. Losses at the gene ends were 7 bases for V and 5 bases for J; bases not matched to a gene: 3. Germline V CDR1 and CDR2: KGHDR, SFDVKD. The CDR3 spans 13 residues. The CDR3 region is CATRGGQDNEQFF. CDR3 sequence (DNA): TGTGCCACCAGGGGGGGACAGGACAATGAGCAGTTCTTC.